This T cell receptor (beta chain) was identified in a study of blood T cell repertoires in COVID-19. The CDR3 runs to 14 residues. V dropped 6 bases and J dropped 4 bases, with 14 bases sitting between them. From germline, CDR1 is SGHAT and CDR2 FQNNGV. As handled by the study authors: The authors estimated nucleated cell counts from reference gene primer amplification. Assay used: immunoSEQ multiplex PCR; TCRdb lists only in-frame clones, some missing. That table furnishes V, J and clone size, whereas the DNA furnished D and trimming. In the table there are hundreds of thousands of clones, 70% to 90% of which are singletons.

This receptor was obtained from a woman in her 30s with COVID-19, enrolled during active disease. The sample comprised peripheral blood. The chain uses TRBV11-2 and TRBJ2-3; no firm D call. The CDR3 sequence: CASSQFYSPDTQYF. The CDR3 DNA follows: TGTGCCAGCAGTCAATTTTATAGCCCAGATACGCAGTATTTT.